These T cell receptor beta chains were read from a single sample in a study of PD-1 blockade in mismatch repair-deficient tumors. The data were produced by immunoSEQ multiplex PCR, yet TCRdb's version contains in-frame clones alone and is incomplete. The top ten clones hold roughly 20% of a sample with approximately 38,000 clones, more than 75% of them seen once. Source: peripheral blood, taken 4 weeks after starting pembrolizumab. These receptors all stem from an adult with mismatch repair-deficient cancer. CDR3s include the opening cysteine and the closing phenylalanine or tryptophan. D genes are given only for firm matches. A clone size is listed for some rows: how often the clone was seen (once, few, many), or a class if it is expanded.

NA,TRBV6-1,TRBJ2-7,TRBD1,CASSAGQGTYEQYF,TGTGCCAGCAGTGCGGGACAGGGGACCTACGAGCAGTACTTC
NA,TRBV6-1,TRBJ2-1,TRBD2,CASSGDLSGREFF,TGTGCCAGCAGTGGAGACCTTTCCGGGAGGGAGTTCTTC
NA,TRBV6-5,TRBJ2-2,NA,CASSPRRAGTGELFF,TGTGCCAGCAGTCCCCGTAGAGCGGGCACCGGGGAGCTGTTTTTT
many,TRBV4-1,TRBJ2-7,NA,CASSLGRDGAYEQYF,TGCGCCAGCAGCTTAGGCCGGGACGGAGCCTACGAGCAGTACTTC
NA,TRBV4-3,TRBJ2-2,TRBD1,CASSQDPPGGITGELFF,TGCGCCAGCAGCCAAGACCCCCCAGGGGGCATTACCGGGGAGCTGTTTTTT
NA,TRBV29-1,TRBJ2-7,NA,CSVDLPGTYEQYF,TGCAGCGTTGATCTCCCAGGAACCTACGAGCAGTACTTC
NA,TRBV19,TRBJ2-2,NA,CASTSNLGQLFF,TGTGCCAGTACTTCTAATTTGGGGCAGCTGTTTTTT
NA,TRBV19,TRBJ2-1,NA,CASSSPGKGYNEQFF,TGTGCCAGTAGTTCCCCTGGAAAAGGGTACAATGAGCAGTTCTTC
NA,TRBV6-1,TRBJ2-6,NA,CASSARGVGANVLTF,TGTGCCAGCAGTGCGAGGGGTGTTGGCGCCAACGTCCTGACTTTC
NA,TRBV4-3,TRBJ2-4,TRBD2,CASSQEFGTGGVQNIQYF,TGCGCCAGCAGCCAAGAATTCGGGACGGGGGGGGTCCAAAACATTCAGTACTTC
NA,TRBV29-1,TRBJ2-6,TRBD2,CSVLGRAGAGANVLTF,TGCAGCGTCCTTGGACGAGCGGGAGCTGGGGCCAACGTCCTGACTTTC
NA,TRBV10-2,TRBJ2-7,NA,CASSESGQNEQYF,TGCGCCAGCAGTGAGTCGGGGCAGAACGAGCAGTACTTC
NA,TRBV9,TRBJ2-3,NA,CASSPSRGDTQYF,TGTGCCAGCAGCCCAAGTCGCGGGGATACGCAGTATTTT
NA,TRBV7-2,TRBJ2-5,NA,CASSFNGGRAETQYF,TGTGCCAGCAGCTTCAATGGTGGCAGGGCAGAGACCCAGTACTTC
NA,TRBV19,TRBJ2-5,TRBD2,CASRRASGSQETQYF,TGTGCCAGTAGGAGAGCTAGCGGTTCGCAAGAGACCCAGTACTTC
few,TRBV9,TRBJ1-1,NA,CASSVGVTVNTEAFF,TGTGCCAGCAGCGTAGGAGTGACCGTGAACACTGAAGCTTTCTTT
NA,TRBV4-3,TRBJ2-7,TRBD1,CASSQVWTGVFYEQYF,TGCGCCAGCAGCCAAGTGTGGACAGGGGTCTTCTACGAGCAGTACTTC
NA,TRBV5-1,TRBJ1-1,NA,CASSRPKSGADTEAFF,TGCGCCAGCAGCAGACCCAAATCGGGGGCGGACACTGAAGCTTTCTTT